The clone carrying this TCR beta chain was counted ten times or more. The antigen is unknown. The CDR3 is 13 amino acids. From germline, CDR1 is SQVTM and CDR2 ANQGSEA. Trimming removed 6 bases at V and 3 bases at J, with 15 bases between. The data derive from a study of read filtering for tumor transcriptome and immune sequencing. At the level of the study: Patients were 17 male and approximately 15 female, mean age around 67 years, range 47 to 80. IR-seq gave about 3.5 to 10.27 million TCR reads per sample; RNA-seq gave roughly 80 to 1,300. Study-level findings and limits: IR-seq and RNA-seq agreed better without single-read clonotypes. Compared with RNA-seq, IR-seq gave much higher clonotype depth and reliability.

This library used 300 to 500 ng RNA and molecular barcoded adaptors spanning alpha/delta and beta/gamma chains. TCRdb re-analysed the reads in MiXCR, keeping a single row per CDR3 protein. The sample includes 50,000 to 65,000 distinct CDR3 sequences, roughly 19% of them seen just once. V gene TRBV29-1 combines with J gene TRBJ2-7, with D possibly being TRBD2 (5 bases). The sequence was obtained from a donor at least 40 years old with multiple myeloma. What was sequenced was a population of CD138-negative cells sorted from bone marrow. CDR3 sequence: CSVRGPGGYEQYF. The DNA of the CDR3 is TGCAGCGTCCGCGGACCCGGAGGCTACGAGCAGTACTTC.